The sample holds a few counts of the clone carrying this TCR beta chain. The antigen remains unidentified. The V gene lost 4 bases and the J gene lost 8 bases, with 8 bases spanning the gap. The CDR3 sequence is 11 residues long. CDR1 KGHSH and CDR2 LQKENI come from the germline V gene. Unique molecular identifiers were built into the TCR beta cDNA libraries. TCRdb re-derived calls from the PCR reads in MiXCR, one entry per CDR3 protein. Here the sample spans about 200,000 distinct CDR3 sequences, 29% being singletons. This entry comes from a study of post-analysis software for immune sequencing data. Looking at the study overall: Both relapsing-remitting and secondary progressive multiple sclerosis featured among the disease courses, as did progressive-relapsing multiple sclerosis.

Findings and caveats of the study: Patients carried four or five TRBV segments more frequently than controls did, and TRBV5-6, TRBV5-1 and TRBV20-1 were among them. There was significantly lower normalized Chao1 diversity in multiple sclerosis patients than in controls.

The sequenced sample consisted of blood. The rearrangement uses TRBV18 and TRBJ1-1; tentatively, D is TRBD1 (5 bases). This receptor was taken from a girl under 18 with multiple sclerosis. The CDR3 bases are TGTGCCAGCTCACGGGGGAACGAAGCTTTCTTT. Its protein is CASSRGNEAFF.